The 25 T cell receptor beta chains presented below share a single source sample, sequenced in a study of cytomegalovirus exposure and HLA in healthy donors. Use of 60 Vbeta and 13 Jbeta primers characterized the PCR. Some clones are missing from TCRdb's copy, which holds only in-frame ones; the method was immunoSEQ multiplex PCR. Among around 100,000 clones, approximately 82% were seen once, and the ten largest hold 1.2%. Material for sequencing was PBMCs. These receptors all stem from a woman between 18 and 30 years old in good health and CMV-seronegative.

This chain uses TRBV6-6 with TRBJ2-3; 7 bases are a match to TRBD2. The CDR3 length is 14 residues. V dropped 6 bases and J dropped 2; count of bases not matched to a gene: 5. Germline loops: CDR1 MNHNY, CDR2 SVGAGI (reference sequence). Here the CDR3 reads CASRTSPNTDTQYF. The CDR3 coding sequence is TGTGCCAGCAGGACTAGCCCAAACACAGATACGCAGTATTTT.

The gene calls are TRBV9 and TRBJ2-7; 12 bases agree with TRBD2. V dropped 0 bases and J dropped 2; count of bases not matched to a gene: 3. The CDR3 has 16 residues. CDR1 is SGDLS and CDR2 is YYNGEE in the germline V gene. CDR3 loop: CASSVGASGRAYEQYF. In DNA form, the CDR3 reads TGTGCCAGCAGCGTAGGAGCTAGCGGGAGGGCCTACGAGCAGTACTTC.

This chain joins TRBV27 and TRBJ1-6; D call uncertain. Deletions cut 3 bases from V and 8 bases from J, with 23 bases between. The CDR3 sequence is 18 residues long. Germline V gene data show CDR1 as MNHEY and CDR2 as SMNVEV (reference sequence). The CDR3 coding sequence is TGTGCCAGCAGTTTCAAGCCCGGTGGGTGGTACGCGGATTCACCCCTCCACTTT. Amino acid sequence: CASSFKPGGWYADSPLHF.

The chain carries TRBV4-1 and TRBJ2-1; 8 nucleotides align to TRBD2. J was trimmed by 4 bases and V by 0 bases; bases with no gene match: 5. The CDR3 covers 16 residues. From germline, CDR1 is MGHRA and CDR2 YSYEKL. The CDR3 is CASSQEGPSGYNEQFF. The DNA for the CDR3 is TGCGCCAGCAGCCAAGAAGGTCCTAGCGGGTACAATGAGCAGTTCTTC.

The CDR3 DNA is TGTGCCAGCAGTTCCCCCTCCGGCGGGAACCCCTACGAGCAGTACTTC. Encoded protein: CASSSPSGGNPYEQYF. The chain is built from TRBV27 and TRBJ2-7; D is possibly TRBD2 (6 bases). Germline values: CDR1 MNHEY, CDR2 SMNVEV (reference sequence). Deletions cut 4 bases from V and 2 bases from J, with 18 bases between. The CDR3 spans 16 residues.

This clone has a handful of counts. CDR3 sequence reads: CASSLGATAYTEAFF. The CDR3 DNA reads as TGTGCCAGCAGCTTGGGTGCGACAGCGTACACTGAAGCTTTCTTT. V usage is TRBV5-6 and J usage is TRBJ1-1, with D possibly being TRBD1 (5 bases). Germline-derived CDR1 and CDR2 are SGHDT and YYEEEE. The CDR3 totals 15 residues. The ends were cut back, 0 bases at V and 3 bases at J, with 12 bases in the middle.

This clone was counted a single time. The rearrangement joins TRBV7-5 to TRBJ1-1. TRBV7-5 is termed a pseudogene. The CDR3 totals 16 residues. The CDR3 loop is CARSLALSRTNTEAFF. The CDR3 DNA reads TGTGCCAGAAGCTTAGCGCTAAGTCGGACTAACACTGAAGCTTTCTTT.

V gene TRBV6-1 combines with J gene TRBJ2-1; TRBD2 agrees at 12 bases. The ends lost 8 bases at V and 5 bases at J; junction bases unmatched: 7. Per germline, CDR1 MNHNS and CDR2 SASEGT. The CDR3 covers 15 residues. The CDR3 reads CASRPRTSGNNEQFF. DNA for the CDR3: TGTGCCAGCCGACCCCGGACTAGCGGGAACAATGAGCAGTTCTTC.

J is TRBJ2-1 and V is TRBV27, with TRBD2 as a possible D gene (5 bases). The germline gives CDR1 MNHEY, CDR2 SMNVEV (reference sequence). The V gene lost 5 bases and the J gene lost 1 base, with 9 bases spanning the gap. CDR3 length: 14 amino acids. Written as DNA, the CDR3 is TGTGCCAGCAGTATCCGGGGATCCTACAATGAGCAGTTCTTC. It codes for CASSIRGSYNEQFF.

The genes are TRBV18 and TRBJ1-1; no clear D gene. Germline CDR1 and CDR2: KGHSH and LQKENI. V was shortened by 3 bases and J by 3 bases, with 8 bases between the two germline ends. The CDR3 consists of 13 residues. CDR3 loop: CASSPARYTEAFF. The CDR3 DNA reads as TGTGCCAGCTCACCCGCCAGGTACACTGAAGCTTTCTTT.

The chain couples TRBV15 to TRBJ1-5; D is undetermined. The V gene lost 5 bases and the J gene lost 3 bases, with 11 bases spanning the gap. This CDR3 spans 14 amino acids. Germline V gene data show CDR1 as LNHNV and CDR2 as YYDKDF (reference sequence). CDR3 coding DNA: TGTGCCACCAGCGAACGCCGGGACAATCAGCCCCAGCATTTT. This encodes CATSERRDNQPQHF.

This chain uses TRBV28 with TRBJ2-5; a possible D gene is TRBD1 (5 bases). The CDR3 runs 14 residues. V lost 2 bases and J 4 bases, leaving 11 bases between the germline ends. CDR1 and CDR2 from the germline V gene are MDHEN and SYDVKM. The CDR3 DNA sequence: TGTGCCAGCAGTTTAGCAGGGTTTGGAGAGACCCAGTACTTC. Its protein product is CASSLAGFGETQYF.

The V gene is TRBV7-2, the J gene TRBJ2-1, with D unclear. CDR3 size: 13 residues. Trimming left V 6 bases short and J 6 bases short, with 12 bases between. Germline CDR1 and CDR2: SGHTA and FQGNSA. DNA for the CDR3: TGTGCCAGCAGGGCAATGTCTAGCAATGAGCAGTTCTTC. Amino acid sequence: CASRAMSSNEQFF.

The chain links TRBV2 to TRBJ1-2; 7 bases align to TRBD1. Germline loops: CDR1 SNHLY, CDR2 FYNNEI. With V trimmed by 7 bases and J by 7 bases, 9 bases remained unmatched. The CDR3 runs 13 residues. As DNA, the CDR3 is TGTGCCAGCAATCTAGACAGGGTCGGTGGCTACACCTTC. Its protein is CASNLDRVGGYTF.

The chain joins TRBV28 to TRBJ2-5, with 9 nucleotides matching TRBD1. Trimming at V came to 4 bases and at J to 7 bases, leaving 16 bases not matched to a gene. This CDR3 contains 17 residues. Germline-derived CDR1 and CDR2 are MDHEN and SYDVKM. CDR3 sequence (DNA): TGTGCCAGCAGTTCGGGACAGGGCCTCGGAATTAGACTGACCCAGTACTTC. Encoded protein: CASSSGQGLGIRLTQYF. The full variable domain, rest sourced from reference TRBV28 and TRBJ2-5, is DVKVTQSSRYLVKRTGEKVFLECVQDMDHENMFWYRQDPGLGLRLIYFSYDVKMKEKGDIPEGYSVSREKKERFSLILESASTNQTSMYLCASSSGQGLGIRLTQYFGPGTRLLVL.

This chain joins TRBV5-4 and TRBJ2-5; tentative D call: TRBD2 (7 bases). The CDR3 extends over 16 amino acids. The V and J ends lost 4 bases and 4 bases respectively, with 20 bases between them. Germline-derived CDR1 and CDR2 are SGHNT and YYREEE (reference sequence). As DNA, the CDR3 is TGTGCCAGCAGCCCGGCTGGAGGGGGGGTACGAGAGACCCAGTACTTC. Encoded protein: CASSPAGGGVRETQYF. The full variable domain, rest sourced from reference TRBV5-4 and TRBJ2-5, is ETGVTQSPTHLIKTRGQQVTLRCSSQSGHNTVSWYQQALGQGPQFIFQYYREEENGRGNFPPRFSGLQFPNYSSELNVNALELDDSALYLCASSPAGGGVRETQYFGPGTRLLVL.

V and J are TRBV28 and TRBJ1-5; 9 bases align to TRBD1. The junction had 3 bases not matched to a gene; V was cut back by 6 bases and J by 6 bases. Germline V gene sequence: CDR1 MDHEN, CDR2 SYDVKM. CDR3 size: 13 residues. CDR3: CASSRQGVQPQHF. Written as DNA, the CDR3 is TGTGCCAGCAGCCGACAGGGGGTTCAGCCCCAGCATTTT.

The V call is TRBV29-1, the J call TRBJ2-1, with D tentatively TRBD2 (6 bases). This CDR3 is 18 amino acids long. Per germline, CDR1 SQVTM and CDR2 ANQGSEA. V was trimmed by 3 bases and J by 0 bases, leaving 21 bases between them. The CDR3 nucleotides read TGCAGCGTTGACGATCCCGTCGGGGGACGGAGCTCCTACAATGAGCAGTTCTTC. It translates to CSVDDPVGGRSSYNEQFF.

With respect to this clone: The junction does not match germline at one end; this may be a read error. The rearrangement uses TRBV6-5 and TRBJ2-7; D is perhaps TRBD1 (5 bases). Germline V gene data show CDR1 as MNHEY and CDR2 as SVGAGI. This CDR3 region has 12 residues. CDR3 loop: CTSSKGPSEQYF. The CDR3 DNA reads TGTACCAGCAGCAAGGGGCCAAGCGAGCAGTACTTC.

The CDR3 sequence is CASTGDRDLWNEQFF. CDR3 coding DNA: TGTGCCAGTACCGGGGACAGGGATTTGTGGAATGAGCAGTTCTTC. The V and J genes are TRBV19 and TRBJ2-1; 9 positions agree with TRBD1. Germline CDR1 reads LNHDA; CDR2 reads SQIVND (reference sequence). This CDR3 comprises 15 residues. V gave up 7 bases and J gave up 7 bases; unmatched junction bases: 11.

The rearrangement joins TRBV5-1 to TRBJ2-1, with TRBD2 identical over 11 bases. The CDR3 is made up of 18 amino acids. Losses at the gene ends were 3 bases for V and 2 bases for J; bases not matched to a gene: 10. Germline CDR1 and CDR2: SGHRS and YFSETQ. Here the CDR3 reads CASSSGFSGGAAYNEQFF. In nucleotides, the CDR3 is TGCGCCAGCAGCTCAGGATTTAGCGGGGGGGCCGCCTACAATGAGCAGTTCTTC.

The genes are TRBV5-1 and TRBJ2-5; 9 bases are shared with TRBD1. The CDR3 loop spans 16 amino acids. The germline V gene encodes CDR1 SGHRS and CDR2 YFSETQ. V lost 0 bases and J lost 4; bases outside the gene matches: 7. The CDR3 DNA follows: TGCGCCAGCAGCTTGGTGGGGTTGGGACAGGGAGAGACCCAGTACTTC. Translated, it gives CASSLVGLGQGETQYF.

V usage is TRBV21-1 and J usage is TRBJ2-7; TRBD1, the table's D call, was not compared with the DNA. TRBV21-1 is recorded as a pseudogene. This CDR3 contains 16 residues. CDR3 DNA: TGTGCCAGCAGCAAAGCGGACGGGACAGGGGGAGAAGAGCAGTACTTC. It codes for CASSKADGTGGEEQYF.

This clone has a single count. This chain connects TRBV7-2 to TRBJ1-2, with 9 bases aligning to TRBD1. There are 14 residues in the CDR3. Losses at the gene ends were 5 bases for V and 4 bases for J; bases not matched to a gene: 5. Germline lookup yields CDR1 SGHTA and CDR2 FQGNSA. CDR3 protein: CASSPDRGGYGYTF. The CDR3 DNA reads as TGTGCCAGCAGCCCCGACAGGGGGGGCTATGGCTACACCTTC.

This clone was seen only a few times. V gene TRBV2 combines with J gene TRBJ2-7, with TRBD1 matching 9 bases. The CDR3 totals 14 residues. V gave up 3 bases and J gave up 4 bases; unmatched junction bases: 4. The V gene's germline CDR1 is SNHLY and CDR2 FYNNEI. Written as DNA, the CDR3 is TGTGCCAGCAGTGATGGGGGACAGGGATACGAGCAGTACTTC. Translating gives CASSDGGQGYEQYF.